What follows are 27 T cell receptor beta chains derived from one specimen sequenced in a study of glioma-infiltrating T cells. Amplification of TCR alpha and beta CDR3 regions from RNA used iRepertoire nested multiplex PCR. MiXCR, run by TCRdb on the multiplex PCR reads, gives a single entry per CDR3 protein. The sample holds about 140,000 distinct CDR3 sequences; about 39% are singletons and the top ten take around 18%. The sequenced sample consisted of glioma tissue, nonneoplastic brain tissue, or PBMCs (not recorded which). All receptors come from a human donor with low-grade glioma or glioblastoma, undergoing nonglioma brain surgery, or in good health (not recorded which).

This clonotype was detected only a few times. This sequence joins TRBV28 and TRBJ1-5, with TRBD1 matching 9 bases. CDR1 and CDR2 from the germline V gene are MDHEN and SYDVKM. There are 17 residues in the CDR3. Trimming removed 8 bases from V and 5 bases from J; junction bases left unmatched: 16. CDR3 nucleotide sequence: TGTGCCAGCTACCCCTCATTCGGGACAGGGTTTGATCAGCCCCAGCATTTT. This translates into CASYPSFGTGFDQPQHF.

There are a few counts of this clonotype. The chain employs TRBV2 and TRBJ2-3; D ambiguous. The CDR3 has 14 residues. CDR1 and CDR2 (germline): SNHLY, FYNNEI. V was shortened by 2 bases and J by 2 bases, with 8 bases between the two germline ends. The DNA for the CDR3 is TGTGCCAGCAGTGAAAGGCACAACACAGATACGCAGTATTTT. Protein: CASSERHNTDTQYF.

A word on this clonotype: One base away lies a much larger clone, so this may be a sequencing read error. The chain joins TRBV2 to TRBJ2-3, with TRBD1 as a possible D gene (5 bases). This CDR3 is built from 14 residues. Trimming left V 9 bases short and J 4 bases short, with 17 bases between. The germline gives CDR1 SNHLY, CDR2 FYNNEI. CDR3 sequence: CARKGDYAADTQYF. As DNA, the CDR3 is TGTGCCAGAAAAGGGGATTACGCGGCAGATACGCAGTATTTT. Together with reference TRBV2 and TRBJ2-3, the CDR3 gives the full variable domain: EPEVTQTPSHQVTQMGQEVILRCVPISNHLYFYWYRQILGQKVEFLVSFYNNEISEKSEIFDDQFSVERPDGSNFTLKIRSTKLEDSAMYFCARKGDYAADTQYFGPGTRLTVL.

This clonotype was observed a few times. V and J are TRBV15 and TRBJ1-5; D not resolved. Trimming removed 0 bases at V and 7 bases at J, with 7 bases between. The CDR3 extends over 13 amino acids. The germline gives CDR1 LNHNV, CDR2 YYDKDF (reference sequence). The CDR3 DNA reads TGTGCCACCAGCAGAGATGAAGTCCAGCCCCAGCATTTT. Residues: CATSRDEVQPQHF.

The chain joins TRBV5-1 to TRBJ2-7, with 8 nucleotides matching TRBD2. The CDR3 is 14 residues long. The germline V gene encodes CDR1 SGHRS and CDR2 YFSETQ. With V trimmed by 3 bases and J by 2 bases, 4 bases remained unmatched. CDR3 DNA: TGCGCCAGCAGCTATAGCGGGGACGCCTACGAGCAGTACTTC. Its protein is CASSYSGDAYEQYF.

V usage is TRBV5-1 and J usage is TRBJ2-7; TRBD1 might be the D (5 bases). This CDR3 is built from 15 residues. Trimming pared 0 bases from V and 0 bases from J, leaving 10 bases between. CDR1 is SGHRS and CDR2 is YFSETQ in the germline V gene. For the CDR3, the DNA is TGCGCCAGCAGCTTGGCCGGTGACAGCTCCTACGAGCAGTACTTC. Amino acid sequence: CASSLAGDSSYEQYF.

At least ten counts were recorded for this clonotype. The V gene is TRBV6-2 or TRBV6-3, the J gene TRBJ2-1, with 8 bases that match TRBD2. Germline lookup yields CDR1 MNHEY and CDR2 SVGEGT. The CDR3 loop spans 15 amino acids. V shed 0 bases and J 7 bases; nucleotides not matched to a gene: 5. The CDR3 loop reads CASSYSAGVRNEQFF. The CDR3 DNA sequence: TGTGCCAGCAGTTACTCAGCGGGAGTTAGAAATGAGCAGTTCTTC.

Of note for this clonotype: With a much larger clone just one base away, this may be a read error. The chain carries TRBV6-2 or TRBV6-3 and TRBJ2-3, with D maybe TRBD1 (5 bases). The CDR3 consists of 14 residues. V was shortened by 2 bases and J by 3 bases, with 9 bases between the two germline ends. CDR1 is MNHEY and CDR2 is SVGEGT in the germline V gene. The CDR3 nucleotides read TGTGCCAGCAGTTACAGGGGATATACAGATACGCAGTATTTT. Translated, it gives CASSYRGYTDTQYF.

The chain uses TRBV25-1 and TRBJ2-5; a weak D match, TRBD2 (5 bases). Germline V gives CDR1 MGHDK, CDR2 SYGVNS. V dropped 5 bases and J dropped 7 bases, with 11 bases sitting between them. The CDR3 consists of 12 residues. The CDR3 DNA reads as TGTGCCAGCAGTTACCCCCGGGGGACCCAGTACTTC. Its translation: CASSYPRGTQYF. The whole variable domain, filled in from reference TRBV25-1 and TRBJ2-5, reads EADIYQTPRYLVIGTGKKITLECSQTMGHDKMYWYQQDPGMELHLIHYSYGVNSTEKGDLSSESTVSRIRTEHFPLTLESARPSHTSQYLCASSYPRGTQYFGPGTRLLVL.

This clonotype was seen a few times. The V gene is TRBV20-1, the J gene TRBJ1-5; D remains unclear. Trimming cost V 6 bases and J 4 bases, with 10 bases left between them. The CDR3 sequence is 12 residues long. CDR1 and CDR2 (germline): DFQATT, SNEGSKA (reference sequence). CDR3 region: CSAYGRNQPQHF. The CDR3 bases are TGCAGTGCCTACGGAAGAAATCAGCCCCAGCATTTT.

This clonotype was recorded a few times. This chain joins TRBV29-1 and TRBJ2-5, with D hard to call. The V end lost 4 bases, the J end lost 4 bases, and 10 bases lay between the germline ends. CDR3 length equals 12 residues. The germline gives CDR1 SQVTM, CDR2 ANQGSEA. This CDR3 is CSVVVPGETQYF. CDR3 coding DNA: TGCAGCGTTGTTGTACCAGGAGAGACCCAGTACTTC. Filled out from reference TRBV29-1 and TRBJ2-5, the complete variable domain reads SAVISQKPSRDICQRGTSLTIQCQVDSQVTMMFWYRQQPGQSLTLIATANQGSEATYESGFVIDKFPISRPNLTFSTLTVSNMSPEDSSIYLCSVVVPGETQYFGPGTRLLVL.

V gene TRBV29-1 combines with J gene TRBJ1-1, with unresolved D. Germline V gene lookup returns CDR1 SQVTM and CDR2 ANQGSEA. This CDR3 contains 12 residues. V dropped 6 bases and J dropped 5 bases, with 13 bases sitting between them. For the CDR3, the DNA is TGCAGCGTCGCGTCATTAAATACTGAAGCTTTCTTT. Amino acids: CSVASLNTEAFF.

J is TRBJ1-1 and V is TRBV19; maybe TRBD1 (5 bases). The ends were cut back, 7 bases at V and 1 base at J, with 13 bases in the middle. The CDR3 loop spans 14 amino acids. Germline V lookup: CDR1 LNHDA, CDR2 SQIVND (reference sequence). CDR3 in amino acids: CASTRRGPNTEAFF. In DNA form, the CDR3 reads TGTGCCAGTACCCGGAGGGGCCCGAACACTGAAGCTTTCTTT.

In the case of this clonotype: A much larger clone differs from this one at a single base, so this may be a read error. The CDR3 coding sequence is TGTGCCAGCAGGGCAGTAAAACTCTCACCCCTCCACTTT. Its protein is CASRAVKLSPLHF. This chain connects TRBV6-1 to TRBJ1-6; no clear D. This CDR3 is built from 13 residues. The germline V gene has CDR1 MNHNS and CDR2 SASEGT. With 6 bases removed from V and 10 bases from J, the gap between germline ends came to 13 bases.

This chain uses TRBV10-3 with TRBJ2-3; D ambiguous. Between the trimmed V and J ends, which lost 3 bases and 4 bases, there was a span of 8 bases. Per germline, CDR1 ENHRY and CDR2 SYGVKD. The CDR3 has 13 residues. CDR3 protein: CAISESVSDTQYF. CDR3 bases: TGTGCCATCAGTGAATCAGTCTCAGATACGCAGTATTTT.

This clonotype was picked up a small number of times. This chain connects TRBV7-2 to TRBJ1-1; TRBD1 might be the D (6 bases). Between the trimmed V and J ends, which lost 4 bases and 4 bases, there was a span of 10 bases. This CDR3 comprises 13 residues. Germline V lookup: CDR1 SGHTA, CDR2 FQGNSA. DNA of the CDR3: TGTGCCAGCAGCTACAGGGCAGGCACTGAAGCTTTCTTT. Translating gives CASSYRAGTEAFF.

This clonotype was seen a few times. This chain connects TRBV6-6 to TRBJ2-7, with TRBD2 identical over 10 bases. Germline V gives CDR1 MNHNY, CDR2 SVGAGI (reference sequence). With 0 bases clipped from V and 6 bases from J, the junction kept 2 bases outside the gene matches. The length of the CDR3 is 14 residues. The CDR3 coding sequence is TGTGCCAGCAGTTACTCGGGACTAGCGATCGAGCAGTACTTC. Amino acids: CASSYSGLAIEQYF.

This clonotype was detected only a few times. The V gene is TRBV7-8, the J gene TRBJ2-7, with TRBD1 identical over 7 bases. CDR3 length: 15 residues. With 5 bases clipped from V and 10 bases from J, the junction kept 17 bases outside the gene matches. Germline loops: CDR1 SGHVS, CDR2 FQNEAQ. The CDR3 coding sequence is TGTGCCAGCAGCCTCGGACAGGCTGGCAAGAGCGATCAGTACTTC. This encodes CASSLGQAGKSDQYF.

V is TRBV6-1 and J is TRBJ2-1, with D possibly called TRBD1 or TRBD2 (5 bases each). V lost 5 bases and J lost 2, with 13 bases in between. The CDR3 contains 15 residues. Germline V lookup: CDR1 MNHNS, CDR2 SASEGT. The CDR3 DNA sequence: TGTGCCAGCAGTCCCCGCCGGGACCCCTACAATGAGCAGTTCTTC. The encoded protein is CASSPRRDPYNEQFF.

The V call is TRBV6-1, the J call TRBJ2-1, with 8 bases identical to TRBD1. The germline gives CDR1 MNHNS, CDR2 SASEGT. V lost 6 bases and J lost 3; bases outside the gene matches: 7. The CDR3 is made up of 15 amino acids. The CDR3 here is CASSLQGAVYNEQFF. The DNA for the CDR3 is TGTGCCAGCAGCCTTCAGGGGGCGGTCTACAATGAGCAGTTCTTC.

The chain recombines TRBV7-2 with TRBJ2-3; D is possibly TRBD1 or TRBD2 (5 bases each). This CDR3 is built from 12 residues. The V gene's germline CDR1 is SGHTA and CDR2 FQGNSA. Trimming removed 5 bases at V and 12 bases at J, with 15 bases between. CDR3 DNA: TGTGCCAGCAGCCTAACCCGGGACCTCCAGTATTTT. This translates into CASSLTRDLQYF.

About this clonotype: A much larger clonotype is one base distant, so this may be a read error. The chain has TRBV6-2 or TRBV6-3 and TRBJ2-1; possibly TRBD1 or TRBD2 for D (5 bases each). Germline V gene data show CDR1 as MNHEY and CDR2 as SVGEGT. The CDR3 is made up of 16 amino acids. V was trimmed by 0 bases and J by 7 bases, leaving 16 bases between them. In DNA, the CDR3 is TGTGCCAGCAGTTACTCCCCAGTGGGGGAAACTAATGAGCAGTTCTTC. It specifies CASSYSPVGETNEQFF.

Notes on this clonotype: This may stem from a read error, because a much larger clone lies one nucleotide away. V usage is TRBV12-3 or TRBV12-4 and J usage is TRBJ2-7, with D maybe TRBD1 (6 bases). The CDR3 contains 15 residues. CDR3 nucleotides: TGTGCCAGCAGTGTCATCGGGCAAGGGGGTGACGAGCAGCACTTC. Translation: CASSVIGQGGDEQHF.

The V gene is TRBV7-2, the J gene TRBJ1-4, with D tentatively TRBD1 (5 bases). The CDR3 totals 14 residues. Trimming took off 4 bases at V and 4 bases at J, with 10 bases between the two ends. Germline CDR1 and CDR2: SGHTA and FQGNSA. CDR3 sequence (DNA): TGTGCCAGCAGCTCCGAGAGGGGTAATGAAAAACTGTTTTTT. Protein product: CASSSERGNEKLFF.

This clonotype appeared many times. V and J are TRBV27 and TRBJ2-5, with TRBD2 matching 7 bases. V shed 3 bases, J shed 7 bases, and the junction held 2 bases outside the gene matches. Germline-derived CDR1 and CDR2 are MNHEY and SMNVEV (reference sequence). This CDR3 has 12 amino acids. CDR3 amino acids: CASSFTGGTQYF. CDR3 bases: TGTGCCAGCAGTTTCACGGGGGGGACCCAGTACTTC.

This clonotype was seen a few times. The chain employs TRBV24-1 and TRBJ2-7, with D maybe TRBD1 (5 bases). This CDR3 spans 14 amino acids. Germline-derived CDR1 and CDR2 are KGHDR and SFDVKD. V lost 8 bases and J lost 3, with 16 bases in between. The CDR3 protein is CATNIFRALYEQYF. For the CDR3, the DNA is TGTGCCACCAATATCTTCAGGGCCCTCTACGAGCAGTACTTC.

This clonotype showed up just a few times. The V gene is TRBV7-9, the J gene TRBJ2-1, with 14 bases aligning to TRBD2. Germline values: CDR1 SEHNR, CDR2 FQNEAQ (reference sequence). CDR3 length: 14 residues. After removal of 3 bases from V and 8 bases from J, the junction contained 0 bases not matched to a gene. CDR3 loop: CASSLTSGGDEQFF. The CDR3 DNA follows: TGTGCCAGCAGCTTGACTAGCGGGGGGGATGAGCAGTTCTTC.